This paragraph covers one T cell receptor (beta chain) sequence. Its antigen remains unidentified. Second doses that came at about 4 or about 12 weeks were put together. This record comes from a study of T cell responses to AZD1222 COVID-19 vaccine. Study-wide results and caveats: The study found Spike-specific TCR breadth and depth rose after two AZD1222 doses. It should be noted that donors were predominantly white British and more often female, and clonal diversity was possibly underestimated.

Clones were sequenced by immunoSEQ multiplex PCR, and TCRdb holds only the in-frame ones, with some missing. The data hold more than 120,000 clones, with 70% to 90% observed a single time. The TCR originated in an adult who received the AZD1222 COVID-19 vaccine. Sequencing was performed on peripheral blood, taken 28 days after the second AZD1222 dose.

The CDR3 DNA sequence: TGTGCCAGCAGCTTCACCCGGGCTAGCGGATCAATGACGCAGTTCTTC. Protein sequence: CASSFTRASGSMTQFF. The rearrangement links TRBV5-5 to TRBJ2-1; TRBD2 agrees at 7 bases. The CDR3 runs to 16 residues. Germline trimming cut 2 bases from V and 12 bases from J; bases unmatched to any gene: 17. Germline CDR1 is SGHKS and CDR2 is YYEKEE (reference sequence). The variable domain in full, completed from reference TRBV5-5 and TRBJ2-1, reads DAGVTQSPTHLIKTRGQQVTLRCSPISGHKSVSWYQQVLGQGPQFIFQYYEKEERGRGNFPDRFSARQFPNYSSELNVNALLLGDSALYLCASSFTRASGSMTQFFGPGTRLTVL.